The next 25 T cell receptor beta chains were all read from a single sample in a study of T cell repertoires in cytomegalovirus infection (dated by TCRdb to the late 2010s). Antigen specificity for these receptors is unknown. The treatment or condition label, read with the paper, signifies: in vitro stimulation with specific CMV peptide epitopes to enrich CMV-specific T cells. The run used an Illumina HiSeq 1500. Starting from the raw public reads, TCRdb applied fastp trimming at Q25, assembled clones with MiXCR and retained in-frame beta chains. Rows are unified per CDR3 protein, each entry keeping the most common DNA and genes. Present in this sample are roughly 800,000 distinct CDR3 sequences, roughly 29% of which were seen just once. Under 15% of the sample comes from the top ten. The sample here was cultured CD8+ T cells from PBMCs, taken from culture after CMV antigen stimulation. These receptors originate from a human donor in good health (CMV status not recorded). Some clones in this sample may be carry-over from other donors' samples.

As concerns this clonotype: Being one base from a much bigger clone, this may be a read error. The chain carries TRBV2 and TRBJ1-5; no reliable D call. The CDR3 totals 14 residues. Per germline, CDR1 SNHLY and CDR2 FYNNEI. The V and J ends lost 5 bases and 1 base respectively, with 9 bases between them. CDR3 residues: CASSTAGSNQPQHF. In DNA, the CDR3 is TGTGCCAGCAGTACCGCCGGGAGCAATCAGCCCCAGCATTTT. Looking up the rest from reference TRBV2 and TRBJ1-5 gives the full variable domain: EPEVTQTPSHQVTQMGQEVILRCVPISNHLYFYWYRQILGQKVEFLVSFYNNEISEKSEIFDDQFSVERPDGSNFTLKIRSTKLEDSAMYFCASSTAGSNQPQHFGDGTRLSIL.

The chain couples TRBV6-5 to TRBJ2-6; TRBD1 matches 7 bases. The CDR3 sequence is 16 residues long. CDR1 is MNHEY and CDR2 is SVGAGI in the germline V gene. The V and J ends lost 6 bases and 0 bases, in that order; junction bases with no gene match: 5. CDR3 in amino acids: CASRGQVRSGANVLTF. As DNA, the CDR3 is TGTGCCAGCAGAGGACAGGTTCGCTCTGGGGCCAACGTCCTGACTTTC.

This chain connects TRBV18 to TRBJ1-4; the match to TRBD1 covers 7 bases. Looked up from germline, CDR1 is KGHSH and CDR2 is LQKENI. Trimming cost V 5 bases and J 8 bases; bases outside gene matches: 2. CDR3 length: 12 amino acids. The CDR3 coding sequence is TGTGCCAGCTCATCCAGGGGGGAAAAACTGTTTTTT. The encoded protein is CASSSRGEKLFF.

The CDR3 DNA sequence: TGCAGCGTCGCTGGACAGGGCCGGGCCCGGGAGCTGTTTTTT. This translates into CSVAGQGRARELFF. The chain carries TRBV29-1 and TRBJ2-2; 8 bases line up with TRBD1. J lost 9 bases, V lost 6 bases, and 12 bases had no gene match. Germline V gives CDR1 SQVTM, CDR2 ANQGSEA. This CDR3 comprises 14 residues.

The chain recombines TRBV7-8 with TRBJ1-5; 9 nucleotides agree with TRBD1. V lost 1 base to trimming and J lost 6 bases; unmatched junction nucleotides: 1. CDR1 and CDR2 from the germline V gene are SGHVS and FQNEAQ. This CDR3 spans 14 amino acids. The CDR3 DNA sequence: TGTGCCAGCAGCTTAGTACAGGGGGCTCAGCCCCAGCATTTT. Residues: CASSLVQGAQPQHF.

This clonotype came up a few times. This chain uses TRBV7-9 with TRBJ2-2, with D perhaps assigned TRBD1 or TRBD2 (5 bases each). This CDR3 has 16 residues. The ends were cut back, 8 bases at V and 5 bases at J, with 21 bases in the middle. Per the germline V gene, CDR1 is SEHNR and CDR2 is FQNEAQ (reference sequence). This CDR3 reads CASPKKDSWGTGELFF. DNA for the CDR3: TGTGCCAGCCCCAAGAAGGACTCCTGGGGGACCGGGGAGCTGTTTTTT.

This clonotype was seen at least ten times. This chain uses TRBV12-3 or TRBV12-4 with TRBJ1-1; TRBD1 might be the D (5 bases). Trimming cost V 6 bases and J 0 bases, with 11 bases left between them. This CDR3 has 14 amino acids. CDR3 protein: CASRLTVMNTEAFF. As DNA, the CDR3 is TGTGCCAGCAGGCTGACAGTCATGAACACTGAAGCTTTCTTT.

This clonotype was counted a few times. This rearrangement joins TRBV4-1 to TRBJ2-5, with no clear D. CDR1 MGHRA and CDR2 YSYEKL come from the germline V gene. V lost 4 bases and J lost 3, with 9 bases in between. There are 13 residues in the CDR3. The CDR3 bases are TGCGCCAGCAGCCGTAATGGGGAAGAGACCCAGTACTTC. Translation gives CASSRNGEETQYF.

This clonotype was recorded a few times. The CDR3 bases are TGTGCCAGCAGTCCAGGGGGGGGGTTCGGCTCGGCGAGGAGCAATCAGCCCCAGCATTTT. Translating it yields CASSPGGGFGSARSNQPQHF. This chain links TRBV6-5 with TRBJ1-5; 7 bases agree with TRBD1. V lost 5 bases and J lost 1; bases outside the gene matches: 20. The CDR3 has 20 amino acids. CDR1 is MNHEY and CDR2 is SVGAGI in the germline V gene.

This chain connects TRBV5-1 to TRBJ1-2, with 8 bases aligning to TRBD1. This CDR3 contains 17 residues. Germline-derived CDR1 and CDR2 are SGHRS and YFSETQ. V dropped 4 bases and J dropped 4; count of bases not matched to a gene: 15. CDR3 loop: CASSLFKEGQGPYGYTF. The CDR3 nucleotides read TGCGCCAGCAGCCTATTCAAAGAAGGACAGGGACCCTATGGCTACACCTTC.

A few counts support this clonotype. The chain combines TRBV4-1 with TRBJ2-7; no definite D call. CDR3 size: 15 residues. V shed 0 bases and J shed 3 bases, with 12 bases lying between them. Germline V CDR1 and CDR2: MGHRA, YSYEKL. CDR3 sequence (DNA): TGCGCCAGCAGCCAAGATCCCACGCTCGGCTACGAGCAGTACTTC. Its translation: CASSQDPTLGYEQYF.

This clonotype was seen a few times. The chain links TRBV5-5 to TRBJ1-6; no definite D call. V was cut by 3 bases and J by 6 bases, with 13 bases left in between. This CDR3 has 15 residues. Per the germline V gene, CDR1 is SGHKS and CDR2 is YYEKEE (reference sequence). In nucleotides, the CDR3 is TGTGCCAGCAGCTCCTATATTCCGTCTAATTCACCCCTCCACTTT. Protein product: CASSSYIPSNSPLHF.

This clonotype was counted between two and nine times. The V call is TRBV27, the J call TRBJ1-1, with D perhaps TRBD1 (5 bases). CDR3 length: 15 residues. Germline CDR1 and CDR2: MNHEY and SMNVEV (reference sequence). The V end was cut by 8 bases, the J end by 0 bases, with 16 bases between. The CDR3 here is CASQADRGVNTEAFF. As DNA, the CDR3 is TGTGCCAGCCAGGCCGACAGAGGGGTGAACACTGAAGCTTTCTTT.

This clonotype was seen ten or more times. The chain is built from TRBV7-9 and TRBJ2-5; tentative D call: TRBD1 (6 bases). Between the trimmed V and J ends, which lost 2 bases and 1 base, there was a span of 11 bases. The germline V gene has CDR1 SEHNR and CDR2 FQNEAQ (reference sequence). The CDR3 is 15 residues long. Here the CDR3 reads CASSLKTGAQETQYF. In DNA form, the CDR3 reads TGTGCCAGCAGCTTAAAGACAGGAGCCCAAGAGACCCAGTACTTC.

The chain recombines TRBV14 with TRBJ2-5, with TRBD1 matching 7 bases. This CDR3 has 17 amino acids. CDR1 and CDR2 from the germline V gene are SGHDN and FVKESK. V trimming: 2 bases; J trimming: 3 bases; junction bases outside the gene matches: 12. The DNA for the CDR3 is TGTGCCAGCAGCCAAACTCCGGACAGGATACTGGAAGAGACCCAGTACTTC. Its protein product is CASSQTPDRILEETQYF.

This clonotype was seen repeatedly, ten times or more. V and J are TRBV6-2 or TRBV6-3 and TRBJ1-1; D call uncertain. CDR3 length: 11 amino acids. Trimming left V 0 bases short and J 8 bases short, with 4 bases between. CDR1 is MNHEY and CDR2 is SVGEGT in the germline V gene. DNA for the CDR3: TGTGCCAGCAGTTACTCAAGGGAAGCTTTCTTT. Protein: CASSYSREAFF.

This clonotype was detected many times. J is TRBJ1-1 and V is TRBV12-3 or TRBV12-4, with 8 bases fitting TRBD1. Trimming cost V 5 bases and J 0 bases; bases outside gene matches: 5. The CDR3 sequence is 15 residues long. Written as DNA, the CDR3 is TGTGCCAGCAGTCCAGGGGGCGGCATGAACACTGAAGCTTTCTTT. It encodes CASSPGGGMNTEAFF.

This clonotype showed up just a few times. V and J are TRBV6-1 and TRBJ2-7, with TRBD1 matching 7 bases. Looked up from germline, CDR1 is MNHNS and CDR2 is SASEGT. The CDR3 covers 13 residues. Unmatched junction bases numbered 0, after V lost 2 bases and J lost 2 bases. CDR3: CASSETGAYEQYF. For the CDR3, the DNA is TGTGCCAGCAGTGAAACAGGGGCCTACGAGCAGTACTTC.

The chain links TRBV28 to TRBJ2-2; perhaps TRBD2 as D (6 bases). This CDR3 is built from 16 residues. Trimming cost V 1 base and J 3 bases, with 12 bases left between them. Per the germline V gene, CDR1 is MDHEN and CDR2 is SYDVKM. This CDR3 reads CASSLLTGEHTGELFF. DNA of the CDR3: TGTGCCAGCAGTTTATTAACGGGGGAGCACACCGGGGAGCTGTTTTTT. Supplemented by reference TRBV28 and TRBJ2-2, the full variable domain reads DVKVTQSSRYLVKRTGEKVFLECVQDMDHENMFWYRQDPGLGLRLIYFSYDVKMKEKGDIPEGYSVSREKKERFSLILESASTNQTSMYLCASSLLTGEHTGELFFGEGSRLTVL.

This clonotype appeared many times. The chain links TRBV7-6 to TRBJ2-3; the D call may be TRBD1 or TRBD2 (5 bases each). Germline V lookup: CDR1 SGHVS, CDR2 FNYEAQ. V lost 4 bases, J lost 2 bases, and 13 bases lay in between. The CDR3 runs to 15 residues. CDR3 coding DNA: TGTGCCAGCAGCTCGATCCGGGACGCCACAGATACGCAGTATTTT. Protein: CASSSIRDATDTQYF.

The chain carries TRBV29-1 and TRBJ2-3; D tentatively fits TRBD1 or TRBD2 (5 bases each). V was pared by 1 base and J by 4 bases, with 12 bases between. CDR1 SQVTM and CDR2 ANQGSEA come from the germline V gene. The CDR3 covers 14 residues. The CDR3 nucleotides read TGCAGCGTTGAAGGGGGCGGGTTCGCAGATACGCAGTATTTT. Translation: CSVEGGGFADTQYF.

This clonotype turned up a few times. This rearrangement joins TRBV7-6 to TRBJ1-2, with D possibly being TRBD1 (6 bases). Germline V lookup: CDR1 SGHVS, CDR2 FNYEAQ. The CDR3 totals 14 residues. Trimming took 6 bases from V and 0 from J, leaving 11 bases between them. The CDR3 bases are TGTGCCAGCAGTTGGGACAAAGCTAACTATGGCTACACCTTC. Amino acid sequence: CASSWDKANYGYTF.

This clonotype occurred a few times. The CDR3 DNA reads TGCAGTGCCCCGGACAGGGAGAGCACTGAAGCTTTCTTT. Amino acids: CSAPDRESTEAFF. The chain employs TRBV20-1 and TRBJ1-1; 8 nucleotides align to TRBD1. This CDR3 is built from 13 residues. In germline, CDR1 is DFQATT, CDR2 SNEGSKA (reference sequence). V shed 6 bases, J shed 4 bases, and the junction held 7 bases outside the gene matches.

The rearrangement uses TRBV28 and TRBJ2-2, with a tentative D call TRBD1 (6 bases). The CDR3 extends over 16 amino acids. Trimming removed 3 bases from V and 0 bases from J, with 11 bases in between. CDR1 and CDR2 from the germline V gene are MDHEN and SYDVKM. This chain's CDR3 is CASSFYGQPNTGELFF. In nucleotides, the CDR3 is TGTGCCAGCAGTTTCTACGGACAGCCGAACACCGGGGAGCTGTTTTTT.

The chain recombines TRBV20-1 with TRBJ2-7; D is perhaps TRBD2 (6 bases). There are 13 residues in the CDR3. Germline V lookup: CDR1 DFQATT, CDR2 SNEGSKA (reference sequence). Trimming shortened V by 0 bases and J by 3 bases, and 9 bases separated the two germline ends. The CDR3 here is CSARDGDFYEQYV. CDR3 nucleotide sequence: TGCAGTGCTAGAGATGGGGACTTCTACGAGCAGTACGTC.